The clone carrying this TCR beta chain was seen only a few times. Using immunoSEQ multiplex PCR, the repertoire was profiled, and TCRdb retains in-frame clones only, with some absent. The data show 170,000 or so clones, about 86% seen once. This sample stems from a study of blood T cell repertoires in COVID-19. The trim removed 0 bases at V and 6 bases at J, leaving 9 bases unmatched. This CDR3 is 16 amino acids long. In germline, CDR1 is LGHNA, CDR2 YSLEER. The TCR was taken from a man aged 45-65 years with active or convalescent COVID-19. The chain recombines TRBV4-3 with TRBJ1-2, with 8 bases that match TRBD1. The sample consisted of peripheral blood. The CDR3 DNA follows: TGCGCCAGCAGCCAAGATCTCGGCAGGGGGCACGATGGCTACACCTTC. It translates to CASSQDLGRGHDGYTF.